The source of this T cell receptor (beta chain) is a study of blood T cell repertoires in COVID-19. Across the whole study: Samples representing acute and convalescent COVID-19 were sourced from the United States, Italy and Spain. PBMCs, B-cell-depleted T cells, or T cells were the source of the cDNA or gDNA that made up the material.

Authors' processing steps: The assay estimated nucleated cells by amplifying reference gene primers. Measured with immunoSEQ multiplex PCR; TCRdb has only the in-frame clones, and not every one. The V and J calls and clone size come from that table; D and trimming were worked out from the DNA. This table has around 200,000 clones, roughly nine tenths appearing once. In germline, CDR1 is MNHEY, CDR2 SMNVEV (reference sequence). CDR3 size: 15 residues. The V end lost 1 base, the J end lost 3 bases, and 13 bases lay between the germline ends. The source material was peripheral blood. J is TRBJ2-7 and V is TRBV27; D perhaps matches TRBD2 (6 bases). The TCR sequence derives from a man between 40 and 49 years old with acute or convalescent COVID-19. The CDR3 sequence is CASSLYSGSGYEQYF. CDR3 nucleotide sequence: TGTGCCAGCAGTTTATATTCCGGGAGCGGCTACGAGCAGTACTTC.